This TCR beta chain was captured by sequencing in a study of blood T cell repertoires in COVID-19. The data were produced by immunoSEQ multiplex PCR, yet TCRdb's version contains in-frame clones alone and is incomplete. This table has roughly 70,000 clones, more than 90% appearing once. This TCR came from a human donor with active COVID-19. The donor label of this sample is uncertain. Input material: peripheral blood.

Here the CDR3 DNA reads TGCGCCAGCAGCCGCCAGCACAGGGGGCGCACAGATACGCAGTATTTT. It encodes CASSRQHRGRTDTQYF. This sequence joins TRBV4-3 and TRBJ2-3; 9 bases line up with TRBD1. V shed 4 bases and J 1 base; nucleotides not matched to a gene: 6. Germline CDR1 reads LGHNA; CDR2 reads YSLEER. The CDR3 has 16 amino acids.